This TCR beta chain was captured by sequencing in a study of blood T cell repertoires in COVID-19. At the level of the study: Italy, Spain and the United States were the sources of the convalescent and acute COVID-19 samples. Nucleic acid was either cDNA or gDNA, and it came from T cells, B-cell-depleted T cells, or PBMCs.

Source study methods: Amplifying reference gene primers gave estimates of nucleated cell counts. Profiled with immunoSEQ multiplex PCR; TCRdb holds only in-frame clones, not every one. The DNA gave D and trimming, while V, J and clone size come from that table. The repertoire has about 210,000 clones, 89% of them found once; the top ten carry around 4.8%. The CDR3 runs to 14 residues. CDR1 KGHDR and CDR2 SFDVKD come from the germline V gene. Trimming took off 4 bases at V and 5 bases at J, with 13 bases between the two ends. This sequence originates from a woman between 40 and 50 years old with acute or convalescent COVID-19. The gene calls are TRBV24-1 and TRBJ2-5; possibly TRBD2 for D (6 bases). Sequenced: peripheral blood. CDR3 region: CATSEQGGLETQYF. In nucleotides, the CDR3 is TGTGCCACCAGTGAGCAGGGAGGCTTGGAGACCCAGTACTTC.